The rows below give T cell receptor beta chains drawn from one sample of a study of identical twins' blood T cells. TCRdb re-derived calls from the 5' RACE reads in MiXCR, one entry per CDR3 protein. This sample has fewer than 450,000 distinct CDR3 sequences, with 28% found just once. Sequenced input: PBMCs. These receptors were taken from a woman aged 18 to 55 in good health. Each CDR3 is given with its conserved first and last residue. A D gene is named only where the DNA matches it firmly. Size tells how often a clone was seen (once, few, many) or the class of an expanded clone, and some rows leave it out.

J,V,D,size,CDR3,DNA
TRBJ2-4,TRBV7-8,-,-,CASSSGRSVGKNIQYF,TGTGCCAGCAGCTCAGGACGCTCAGTAGGCAAAAACATTCAGTACTTC
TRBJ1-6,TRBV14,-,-,CASSQDFYPLHF,TGTGCCAGCAGCCAAGATTTTTATCCCCTCCACTTT
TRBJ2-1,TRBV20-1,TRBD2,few,CSARLAAYNEQFF,TGCAGTGCCAGACTAGCGGCCTACAATGAGCAGTTCTTC
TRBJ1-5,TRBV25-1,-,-,CASSVPIQSHNQPQHF,TGTGCCAGCAGTGTCCCAATTCAAAGTCATAATCAGCCCCAGCATTTT
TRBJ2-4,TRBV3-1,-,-,CASSQIPNIQYF,TGTGCCAGCAGCCAGATCCCCAACATTCAGTACTTC
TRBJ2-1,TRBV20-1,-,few,CSVRPLAYNEQFF,TGCAGTGTCCGACCCCTGGCATACAATGAGCAGTTCTTC
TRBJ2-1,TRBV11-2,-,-,CASRSTTGQFF,TGTGCCAGCAGGTCCACGACCGGGCAGTTCTTC
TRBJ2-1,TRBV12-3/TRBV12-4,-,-,CASTLSSSSYNEQFF,TGTGCCAGCACCCTCTCGTCTAGCTCCTACAATGAGCAGTTCTTC
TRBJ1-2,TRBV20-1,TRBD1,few,CSAGQGGTFAGGYTF,TGCAGTGCTGGTCAGGGGGGCACGTTCGCGGGGGGCTACACCTTC
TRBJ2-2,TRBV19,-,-,CASSIPQGKIGELFF,TGTGCCAGTAGTATCCCGCAGGGTAAAATCGGGGAGCTGTTTTTT
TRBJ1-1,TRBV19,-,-,CASSILVPSGTEAFF,TGTGCCAGTAGTATCTTGGTCCCCTCGGGGACTGAAGCTTTCTTT
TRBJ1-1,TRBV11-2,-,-,CASSLGHYGGTEAFF,TGTGCCAGCAGCTTGGGGCACTACGGCGGCACTGAAGCTTTCTTT
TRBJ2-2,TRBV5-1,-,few,CASSLWTSGQNTGELFF,TGCGCCAGCAGCTTGTGGACGAGCGGGCAGAACACCGGGGAGCTGTTTTTT
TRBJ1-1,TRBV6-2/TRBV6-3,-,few,CTSSDYQGPMNTEAFF,TGTACCAGCAGTGACTACCAGGGCCCCATGAACACTGAAGCTTTCTTT
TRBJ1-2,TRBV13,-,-,CASSRRRDGYTF,TGTGCCAGCAGCAGGCGTCGAGATGGCTACACCTTC